A single sample is the source of the 30 T cell receptor beta chains below, sequenced in a study of vaccination effects on CD4 cells after COVID-19. Data came from immunoSEQ multiplex PCR; TCRdb stores just in-frame clones and leaves some out. In the table there are 50,000 to 80,000 clones, roughly 80% of which are singletons. At the end of roughly 9 days of culture, CD4+ T cells were isolated. Participants completed two doses of the BNT162b2 or mRNA-1273 vaccine. Their antigen targets remain unknown. This specimen was CD4+ T cells from PBMCs cultured without peptide, taken after COVID-19 vaccination. The origin of the receptors is a human donor who received a COVID-19 vaccine.

V usage is TRBV6-5 and J usage is TRBJ2-2, with 8 bases identical to TRBD2. CDR1 and CDR2 from the germline V gene are MNHEY and SVGAGI. This CDR3 has 12 amino acids. With V trimmed by 10 bases and J by 5 bases, 3 bases remained unmatched. As DNA, the CDR3 is TGTGCCACGGGGGGGCGGACCGGGGAGCTGTTTTTT. This translates into CATGGRTGELFF.

The V and J genes are TRBV12-5 and TRBJ1-4; maybe TRBD1 (5 bases). CDR3 length: 12 amino acids. The germline gives CDR1 LGHNT, CDR2 FRNRAP. Trimming cost V 3 bases and J 8 bases, with 7 bases left between them. The CDR3 sequence is CASGLRGEKLFF. The CDR3 coding sequence is TGTGCTAGTGGTTTACGGGGGGAAAAACTGTTTTTT. The variable domain in full, with the rest retrieved from reference TRBV12-5 and TRBJ1-4, is DARVTQTPRHKVTEMGQEVTMRCQPILGHNTVFWYRQTMMQGLELLAYFRNRAPLDDSGMPKDRFSAEMPDATLATLKIQPSEPRDSAVYFCASGLRGEKLFFGSGTQLSVL.

This chain joins TRBV12-3 or TRBV12-4 and TRBJ1-1, with D possibly TRBD1 on 5 matching bases. CDR3 length equals 13 residues. V lost 6 bases and J 0 bases, leaving 8 bases between the germline ends. The CDR3 DNA follows: TGTGCCAGCAGACGACAGCTGAACACTGAAGCTTTCTTT. Protein: CASRRQLNTEAFF.

The V call is TRBV5-1, the J call TRBJ1-1, with D maybe TRBD1 (6 bases). V gave up 2 bases and J gave up 4 bases, with 18 bases separating them. Germline lookup yields CDR1 SGHRS and CDR2 YFSETQ. CDR3 size: 16 residues. CDR3 DNA sequence: TGCGCCAGCAGCTTCTCCACAGGGTTTCAGGGCACTGAAGCTTTCTTT. As protein: CASSFSTGFQGTEAFF. The full variable domain, its missing parts supplied by reference TRBV5-1 and TRBJ1-1, is KAGVTQTPRYLIKTRGQQVTLSCSPISGHRSVSWYQQTPGQGLQFLFEYFSETQRNKGNFPGRFSGRQFSNSRSEMNVSTLELGDSALYLCASSFSTGFQGTEAFFGQGTRLTVV.

The V gene is TRBV15, the J gene TRBJ2-7; the D is unclear. The germline V gene encodes CDR1 LNHNV and CDR2 YYDKDF (reference sequence). Between the trimmed V and J ends, which lost 0 bases and 7 bases, there was a span of 10 bases. This CDR3 contains 13 residues. CDR3 residues: CATSRDPGGEQYV. The CDR3 DNA follows: TGTGCCACCAGCAGAGATCCGGGTGGGGAGCAGTACGTC.

The CDR3 spells CASSQEGVCSLYEQYV. CDR3 DNA: TGTGCCAGCAGCCAAGAGGGGGTCTGCAGCCTCTACGAGCAGTACGTC. This chain uses TRBV3-1 (or the pseudogene TRBV3-2) with TRBJ2-7; D is perhaps TRBD1 or TRBD2 (5 bases each). The CDR3 has 16 amino acids. Germline V gene sequence: CDR1 LGHDT, CDR2 YNNKEL (reference sequence). V lost 0 bases and J 3 bases, leaving 15 bases between the germline ends.

This sequence joins TRBV24-1 and TRBJ2-3; D might be TRBD2 (6 bases). From germline, CDR1 is KGHDR and CDR2 SFDVKD. CDR3 length: 15 residues. V was pared by 2 bases and J by 6 bases, with 14 bases between. The CDR3 loop is CATSDSSRGGDTQYF. The CDR3 nucleotides are TGTGCCACCAGTGATTCGTCACGAGGAGGGGATACGCAGTATTTT.

The table lists this clone with a few counts. The chain carries TRBV7-3 and TRBJ1-6; D uncertain. The V and J ends lost 4 bases and 9 bases respectively, with 10 bases between them. This CDR3 contains 13 residues. CDR1 and CDR2 (germline): SGHTA, FQGTGA. This CDR3 reads CASSSDMGSPLHF. The CDR3 coding sequence is TGTGCCAGCAGCTCCGACATGGGTTCACCCCTCCACTTT.

This chain uses TRBV18 with TRBJ2-3, with no clear D. The CDR3 loop spans 14 amino acids. V lost 3 bases and J 0 bases, leaving 7 bases between the germline ends. The germline CDR1 and CDR2 sequences are KGHSH and LQKENI. CDR3 loop: CASSPTGSTDTQYF. In nucleotides, the CDR3 is TGTGCCAGCTCACCCACTGGAAGCACAGATACGCAGTATTTT. The entire variable domain, with the rest obtained from reference TRBV18 and TRBJ2-3, is as follows: NAGVMQNPRHLVRRRGQEARLRCSPMKGHSHVYWYRQLPEEGLKFMVYLQKENIIDESGMPKERFSAEFPKEGPSILRIQQVVRGDSAAYFCASSPTGSTDTQYFGPGTRLTVL.

The chain joins TRBV7-3 to TRBJ2-5; the D gene is possibly TRBD2 (7 bases). CDR1 and CDR2 (germline): SGHTA, FQGTGA. The CDR3 contains 14 residues. V lost 7 bases, J lost 4 bases, and 16 bases lay in between. The chain's CDR3 is CASTAGGPGETQYF. The CDR3 bases are TGTGCCAGCACGGCCGGGGGGCCGGGAGAGACCCAGTACTTC.

The chain links TRBV12-1 to TRBJ2-3; the table assigns TRBD1, which was not confirmed against the DNA. TRBV12-1 is recorded as a pseudogene. The CDR3 consists of 17 residues. The CDR3 reads CASSPDRDTALPDTQYF. As DNA, the CDR3 is TGTGCCAGCAGCCCTGACCGGGACACTGCCCTCCCAGATACGCAGTATTTT.

The chain links TRBV19 to TRBJ1-2; 9 nucleotides match TRBD1. J was trimmed by 4 bases and V by 5 bases; bases with no gene match: 17. The CDR3 length is 18 residues. Germline CDR1 and CDR2: LNHDA and SQIVND (reference sequence). DNA of the CDR3: TGTGCCAGTAGTCCCACGGTTGGGGACAGGGAATCACCCTATGGCTACACCTTC. It yields the protein CASSPTVGDRESPYGYTF.

The gene calls are TRBV19 and TRBJ1-2; tentative D call: TRBD1 (6 bases). The CDR3 extends over 13 amino acids. The germline CDR1 and CDR2 sequences are LNHDA and SQIVND (reference sequence). Trimming shortened V by 3 bases and J by 5 bases, and 10 bases separated the two germline ends. This CDR3 reads CASSMSGDYGYTF. CDR3 nucleotides: TGTGCCAGTAGTATGTCAGGGGATTATGGCTACACCTTC.

The chain uses TRBV7-9 and TRBJ2-5; D might be TRBD2 (6 bases). There are 14 residues in the CDR3. Per the germline V gene, CDR1 is SEHNR and CDR2 is FQNEAQ (reference sequence). V lost 4 bases and J lost 1, with 10 bases in between. The CDR3 nucleotides are TGTGCCAGCAGCTCGAGCGGGCCCCAAGAGACCCAGTACTTC. Protein product: CASSSSGPQETQYF.

This clone was picked up one time. V is TRBV9 and J is TRBJ2-5; 11 bases are shared with TRBD2. V trimming: 4 bases; J trimming: 0 bases; junction bases outside the gene matches: 8. Germline V gene data show CDR1 as SGDLS and CDR2 as YYNGEE. The CDR3 totals 17 residues. CDR3 residues: CASSPTASGGYQETQYF. Written as DNA, the CDR3 is TGTGCCAGCAGCCCCACGGCTAGCGGGGGGTACCAAGAGACCCAGTACTTC.

The chain carries TRBV6-2 or TRBV6-3 and TRBJ2-1; 10 bases line up with TRBD2. The germline V gene encodes CDR1 MNHEY and CDR2 SVGEGT. The CDR3 contains 15 residues. After removal of 4 bases from V and 5 bases from J, the junction contained 5 bases not matched to a gene. The CDR3 reads CASSFLSGGNNEQFF. In nucleotides, the CDR3 is TGTGCCAGCAGTTTCCTTAGCGGGGGGAACAATGAGCAGTTCTTC.

The chain has TRBV7-6 and TRBJ2-6; perhaps TRBD1 as D (6 bases). Germline CDR1 SGHVS, CDR2 FNYEAQ. V lost 2 bases and J lost 2, with 7 bases in between. The CDR3 is 15 residues long. The CDR3 reads CASSLPGAGANVLTF. As DNA, the CDR3 is TGTGCCAGCAGCTTACCAGGGGCTGGGGCCAACGTCCTGACTTTC.

The V and J genes are TRBV19 and TRBJ1-3; D is unclear. V shed 3 bases and J shed 4 bases, with 22 bases lying between them. CDR3 length equals 18 residues. The V gene's germline CDR1 is LNHDA and CDR2 SQIVND (reference sequence). CDR3 region: CASSIRRVTSAAGNTIYF. The CDR3 DNA reads TGTGCCAGTAGTATTAGACGGGTCACGTCCGCGGCAGGAAACACCATATATTTT.

V usage is TRBV9 and J usage is TRBJ2-5; 10 bases line up with TRBD1. Germline CDR1 is SGDLS and CDR2 is YYNGEE. CDR3 size: 14 residues. Germline trimming cut 4 bases from V and 4 bases from J; bases unmatched to any gene: 4. The CDR3 sequence is CASSFGQGGETQYF. CDR3 bases: TGTGCCAGCAGCTTCGGACAGGGGGGAGAGACCCAGTACTTC.

The V gene is TRBV18, the J gene TRBJ1-2; 11 nucleotides match TRBD1. This CDR3 contains 14 residues. Looked up from germline, CDR1 is KGHSH and CDR2 is LQKENI. The junction had 5 bases not matched to a gene; V was cut back by 5 bases and J by 6 bases. CDR3 residues: CASSRTGGIDGYTF. The CDR3 DNA sequence: TGTGCCAGCTCAAGGACAGGGGGCATCGATGGCTACACCTTC.

The sample holds a few counts of this clone. This chain joins TRBV7-2 and TRBJ2-7; D unclear. The V end was cut by 5 bases, the J end by 2 bases, with 13 bases between. The CDR3 is made up of 14 amino acids. From germline, CDR1 is SGHTA and CDR2 FQGNSA. The CDR3 DNA sequence: TGTGCCAGCAGCACTGCCCCGGGCCCCTACGAGCAGTACGTC. Amino acid sequence: CASSTAPGPYEQYV.

This clone was observed a few times. This chain joins TRBV6-5 and TRBJ1-2, with 7 bases matching TRBD1. The CDR3 has 14 residues. CDR1 and CDR2 from the germline V gene are MNHEY and SVGAGI. V was pared by 6 bases and J by 3 bases, with 7 bases of the junction left unmatched. CDR3 sequence reads: CASRQPTGHYGYTF. In DNA form, the CDR3 reads TGTGCCAGCAGGCAACCGACAGGGCACTATGGCTACACCTTC.

This clone was observed a single time. An end of the junction differs from the germline gene, which may be a read error. The chain links TRBV11-3 to TRBJ1-5; maybe TRBD1 (5 bases). The CDR3 runs to 18 residues. The germline V gene has CDR1 SGHNT and CDR2 YENEEA. The CDR3 reads CASSLCPGRDYSDQPQHF. In DNA form, the CDR3 reads TGTGCCAGCAGCTTATGTCCAGGCCGGGACTATAGCGATCAGCCCCAGCATTTT. The full variable domain, in which reference TRBV11-3 and TRBJ1-5 provide the parts outside the CDR3, is EAGVVQSPRYKIIEKKQPVAFWCNPISGHNTLYWYLQNLGQGPELLIRYENEEAVDDSQLPKDRFSAERLKGVDSTLKIQPAELGDSAVYLCASSLCPGRDYSDQPQHFGDGTRLSIL.

The chain couples TRBV6-5 to TRBJ2-3; D might be TRBD1 (6 bases). From germline, CDR1 is MNHEY and CDR2 SVGAGI. The CDR3 extends over 15 amino acids. Trimming pared 9 bases from V and 2 bases from J, leaving 18 bases between. CDR3 in amino acids: CASKTGTLYTDTQYF. The CDR3, as DNA: TGTGCCAGTAAAACCGGGACACTTTACACAGATACGCAGTATTTT.

This chain links TRBV5-1 with TRBJ2-1, with TRBD2 matching 10 bases. This CDR3 is 16 amino acids long. Unmatched junction bases numbered 11, after V lost 4 bases and J lost 7 bases. Germline CDR1 SGHRS, CDR2 YFSETQ. CDR3 in DNA: TGCGCCAGCAGCCTTACTAGCGGGGCAGGCGTGAATGAGCAGTTCTTC. Translated: CASSLTSGAGVNEQFF.

This clone was found once. This rearrangement joins TRBV7-8 to TRBJ2-1, with TRBD1 matching 8 bases. CDR1 and CDR2 from the germline V gene are SGHVS and FQNEAQ. The ends lost 8 bases at V and 4 bases at J; junction bases unmatched: 4. CDR3 length: 13 amino acids. CDR3 sequence: CASRRTGYNEQFF. DNA for the CDR3: TGTGCCAGCCGTCGGACAGGGTACAATGAGCAGTTCTTC.

The chain links TRBV4-3 to TRBJ1-4; no firm D call. CDR1 and CDR2 from the germline V gene are LGHNA and YSLEER. V lost 0 bases to trimming and J lost 12 bases, with 11 bases between them. CDR3 size: 13 residues. The DNA of the CDR3 is TGCGCCAGCAGCCAAGAGATTGGAGGTCAACTGTTTTTT. Its translation is CASSQEIGGQLFF.

The genes are TRBV30 and TRBJ2-3; D is undetermined. Trimming removed 5 bases from V and 0 bases from J, with 6 bases in between. The germline gives CDR1 GTSNPN, CDR2 SVGIG (reference sequence). The CDR3 spans 12 residues. CDR3 nucleotides: TGTGCCTGGGACATGAGCACAGATACGCAGTATTTT. It yields the protein CAWDMSTDTQYF.

The rearrangement joins TRBV7-2 to TRBJ2-3; the match to TRBD2 covers 9 bases. The V gene's germline CDR1 is SGHTA and CDR2 FQGNSA. V shed 2 bases, J shed 6 bases, and the junction held 3 bases outside the gene matches. This CDR3 is built from 14 residues. Written as DNA, the CDR3 is TGTGCCAGCAGCTTACGGACTAGCGCTGATACGCAGTATTTT. Its translation: CASSLRTSADTQYF.

V usage is TRBV29-1 and J usage is TRBJ2-1; 8 bases match TRBD1. V was pared by 8 bases and J by 11 bases, with 14 bases of the junction left unmatched. The CDR3 totals 13 residues. The V gene's germline CDR1 is SQVTM and CDR2 ANQGSEA. CDR3 bases: TGCAGCCTCAAGGGGGACAGGCGTAGTCAGCAGTTCTTC. Protein sequence: CSLKGDRRSQQFF.